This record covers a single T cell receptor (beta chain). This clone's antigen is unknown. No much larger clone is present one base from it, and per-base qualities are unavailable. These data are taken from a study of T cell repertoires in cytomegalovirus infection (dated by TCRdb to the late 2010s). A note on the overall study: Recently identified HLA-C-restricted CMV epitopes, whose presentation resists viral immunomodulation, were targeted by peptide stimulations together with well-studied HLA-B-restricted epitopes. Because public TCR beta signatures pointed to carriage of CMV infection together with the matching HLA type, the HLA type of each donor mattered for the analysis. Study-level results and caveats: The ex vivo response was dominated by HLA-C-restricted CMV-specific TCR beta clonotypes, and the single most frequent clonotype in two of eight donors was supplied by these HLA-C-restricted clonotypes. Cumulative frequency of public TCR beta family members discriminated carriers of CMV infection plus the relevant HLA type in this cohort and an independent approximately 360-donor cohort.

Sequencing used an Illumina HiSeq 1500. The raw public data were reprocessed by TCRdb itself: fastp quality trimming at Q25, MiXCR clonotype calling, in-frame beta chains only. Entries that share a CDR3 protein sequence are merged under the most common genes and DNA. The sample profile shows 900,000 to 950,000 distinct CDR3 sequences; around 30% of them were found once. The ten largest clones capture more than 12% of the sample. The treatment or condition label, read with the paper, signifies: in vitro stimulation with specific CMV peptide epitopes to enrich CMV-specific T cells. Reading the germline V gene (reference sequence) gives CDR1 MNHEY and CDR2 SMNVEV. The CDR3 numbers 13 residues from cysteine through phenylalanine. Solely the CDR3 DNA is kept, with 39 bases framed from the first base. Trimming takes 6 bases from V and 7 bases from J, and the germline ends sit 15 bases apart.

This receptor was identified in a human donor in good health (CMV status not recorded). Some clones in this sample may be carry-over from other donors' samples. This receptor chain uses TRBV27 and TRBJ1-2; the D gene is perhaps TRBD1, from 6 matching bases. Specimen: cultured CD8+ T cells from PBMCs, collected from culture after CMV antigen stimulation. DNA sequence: TGTGCCAGCAGCCTAACAACAGGGACTGGCTACACCTTC. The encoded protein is CASSLTTGTGYTF.